This T cell receptor beta chain was sequenced during a study of blood T cell repertoires in COVID-19. Study as a whole: Italy, Spain and the United States were the sources of the convalescent and acute COVID-19 samples. PBMCs, B-cell-depleted T cells, or T cells provided the cDNA or gDNA that made up the material.

Enrollment of patients from Seattle took place during active infection, with longitudinal follow-up. This clone was detected only once. As originally analysed: It was from reference gene primer amplification that nucleated cell counts were estimated. Sequencing was performed with immunoSEQ multiplex PCR; in TCRdb, only in-frame clones are kept and a portion is missing. The V and J calls and clone size are taken from that table; D and trimming were inferred from the DNA. Of more than 200,000 clones in the sample, more than 75% are singletons; the top ten hold approximately 5.1%. This CDR3 has 13 residues. J gave up 4 bases and V 6 bases, and 8 bases lay outside the gene matches. Germline V gene lookup returns CDR1 SQVTM and CDR2 ANQGSEA.

The chain recombines TRBV29-1 with TRBJ1-1; 7 bases map to TRBD1. The receptor comes from a woman between 55 and 75 years old with COVID-19, enrolled during active disease. Source material: peripheral blood. This CDR3 reads CSVHRGSGTEAFF. CDR3 nucleotides: TGCAGCGTCCACAGGGGCTCGGGCACTGAAGCTTTCTTT.